Ten or more counts support the clone carrying this T cell receptor (beta chain). Its antigen remains unknown. The data belong to a study of T-cell memory formation after mild COVID-19. On the study more broadly: There were largely donor-specific TCR clusters.

V shed 5 bases and J shed 0 bases, with 14 bases lying between them. Germline V gives CDR1 SGHTA, CDR2 FQGNSA. This CDR3 is built from 15 residues. 5'RACE primed at constant segments yielded TCR alpha and TCR beta cDNA libraries bearing sample barcodes and UMIs. Each CDR3 protein is one row after TCRdb ran MiXCR on the 5' RACE reads. This table holds fewer than 350,000 distinct CDR3 sequences, about a sixth found once. Study observations and caveats: CD4+ contracting clones were mainly CM and EM; CD8+ ones, EMRA. Proof of SARS-CoV-2 specificity was absent for the second-wave clones that crested on day 37.

Sequencing was done on a sample of PBMCs or a T cell subset sorted from them (not recorded which). V usage is TRBV7-2 and J usage is TRBJ2-7, with D perhaps TRBD1 or TRBD2 (6 bases each). This TCR was recovered from a young man who had mild COVID-19 (a few samples of this study predate the infection). Cell type and time point are not known. The CDR3 here is CASSRSGDNSYEQYF. As DNA, the CDR3 is TGTGCCAGCAGCCGATCGGGGGACAACTCCTACGAGCAGTACTTC.